These 9 T cell receptor beta chains share one sample of origin, sequenced in a study of T cells in Graves' hyperthyroidism and ophthalmopathy. Authors of the study amplified TCR beta CDR3 regions from RNA transcripts. HTBI primers were the set used in a first-round RT-PCR of the TCR CDR3. TCRdb ran MiXCR on the multiplex PCR reads and lists one entry per CDR3 protein. The table lists 550,000 to 650,000 distinct CDR3 sequences, approximately 15% of them singletons. The sequencing input was blood. The source is a woman under 40 with Graves' hyperthyroidism that later progressed to Graves' ophthalmopathy.

This clonotype turned up a few times. V gene TRBV20-1 combines with J gene TRBJ2-3, with D possibly TRBD1 on 6 matching bases. The CDR3 is 14 amino acids. V was cut by 4 bases and J by 0 bases, with 11 bases left in between. The germline gives CDR1 DFQATT, CDR2 SNEGSKA (reference sequence). The CDR3 loop reads CSAKRTESTDTQYF. The CDR3 coding sequence is TGCAGTGCTAAAAGGACAGAGAGCACAGATACGCAGTATTTT.

V and J are TRBV24-1 and TRBJ1-1; a weak D match, TRBD1 (6 bases). Trimming cost V 2 bases and J 8 bases, with 8 bases left between them. The CDR3 has 12 amino acids. Looked up from germline, CDR1 is KGHDR and CDR2 is SFDVKD. The CDR3 spells CATSDYRGEAFF. For the CDR3, the DNA is TGTGCCACCAGTGATTATAGGGGGGAAGCTTTCTTT.

This clonotype was counted many times. V usage is TRBV19 and J usage is TRBJ1-4; 7 nucleotides match TRBD1. The CDR3 has 15 residues. Germline V CDR1 and CDR2: LNHDA, SQIVND (reference sequence). V trimming: 3 bases; J trimming: 4 bases; junction bases outside the gene matches: 5. The CDR3 DNA sequence: TGTGCCAGTAGTATCGGGCAGGGGGATAATGAAAAACTGTTTTTT. Protein: CASSIGQGDNEKLFF.

This sequence joins TRBV25-1 and TRBJ2-7; D is unclear. The CDR3 is 14 residues long. Germline CDR1 is MGHDK and CDR2 is SYGVNS. Trimming took off 6 bases at V and 2 bases at J, with 14 bases between the two ends. Written as DNA, the CDR3 is TGTGCCAGCAGGGCCGCCACTAACCCCTACGAGCAGTACTTC. This sequence encodes CASRAATNPYEQYF.

In this sample, this clonotype turned up many times. The rearrangement joins TRBV7-2 to TRBJ2-3; TRBD2 matches 8 bases. CDR3 length equals 17 residues. Germline assignment: CDR1 SGHTA and CDR2 FQGNSA. With 8 bases clipped from V and 0 bases from J, the junction kept 13 bases outside the gene matches. CDR3 sequence: CASLSGTRVPSTDTQYF. CDR3 bases: TGTGCCAGCTTATCCGGGACTAGGGTACCTAGCACAGATACGCAGTATTTT.

This clonotype was seen repeatedly, ten times or more. The chain employs TRBV12-3 or TRBV12-4 and TRBJ2-5; 11 bases map to TRBD1. CDR3 size: 15 residues. V lost 3 bases to trimming and J lost 5 bases; unmatched junction nucleotides: 5. The CDR3 DNA reads TGTGCCAGCAGTTTGTGGACAGGGGGCTCCGAGACCCAGTACTTC. Translating it yields CASSLWTGGSETQYF.

This clonotype occurred many times. The chain carries TRBV28 and TRBJ1-6; possibly TRBD1 for D (5 bases). Trimming cost V 3 bases and J 7 bases, with 13 bases left between them. The CDR3 has 15 amino acids. CDR1 and CDR2 from the germline V gene are MDHEN and SYDVKM. The CDR3 nucleotides are TGTGCCAGCAGTTTGGATCAACAGGCGAATTCACCCCTCCACTTT. It yields the protein CASSLDQQANSPLHF.

This clonotype occurred a few times. V usage is TRBV5-1 and J usage is TRBJ1-4; D not certain. This CDR3 is 14 amino acids long. Per germline, CDR1 SGHRS and CDR2 YFSETQ. The ends were cut back, 4 bases at V and 5 bases at J, with 12 bases in the middle. CDR3 DNA sequence: TGCGCCAGCAGCCCCCGAGGAGGGAATGAAAAACTGTTTTTT. Its translation is CASSPRGGNEKLFF.

About this clonotype itself: This may be a read error: a much more frequent sequence differs by one nucleotide. Because it lacks the conserved phenylalanine or tryptophan at the end, this CDR3 is likely a read error. The V gene is TRBV7-2, the J gene TRBJ2-7, with D uncertain. The V end was cut by 0 bases, the J end by 5 bases, with 2 bases between. Germline V gene lookup returns CDR1 SGHTA and CDR2 FQGNSA. This CDR3 comprises 11 residues. CDR3 residues: CASSLANEQYL. CDR3 bases: TGTGCCAGCAGCTTAGCGAACGAGCAGTACCTC.